The next 9 T cell receptor beta chains were all read from a single sample in a study of CD8+ T cells in alopecia areata. As for treatment: oral pan-JAK inhibitor, 5-10 mg twice daily. RNA was isolated and reverse transcribed to cDNA, the sequencing template. Generated by immunoSEQ multiplex PCR, the TCRdb table keeps only in-frame clones and is missing some. The table shows around 100,000 clones, with roughly 50% occurring only once. Sequencing was performed on CD8+ T cells sorted from blood, taken at week 24, from a patient treated with tofacitinib. The receptor source for this set is a human donor with alopecia areata.

This clone was observed once. The chain recombines TRBV27 with TRBJ1-6; TRBD1 aligns across 7 bases. V trimming: 5 bases; J trimming: 7 bases; junction bases outside the gene matches: 5. This CDR3 comprises 14 residues. Germline lookup yields CDR1 MNHEY and CDR2 SMNVEV (reference sequence). The CDR3 bases are TGTGCCAGCAGTCCCACAGGGGCGAATTCACCCCTCCACTTT. This translates into CASSPTGANSPLHF.

This clone has only one observation. This chain connects TRBV18 to TRBJ1-5, with unresolved D. The CDR3 totals 13 residues. The V gene lost 2 bases and the J gene lost 7 bases, with 9 bases spanning the gap. CDR1 and CDR2 (germline): KGHSH, LQKENI. CDR3 region: CASSPGEGQPQHF. The CDR3 region has the DNA TGTGCCAGCTCACCAGGTGAGGGACAGCCCCAGCATTTT.

The chain employs TRBV6-5 and TRBJ1-4; D gene uncertain. The V and J ends lost 0 bases and 7 bases respectively, with 9 bases between them. This CDR3 comprises 14 residues. The germline V gene has CDR1 MNHEY and CDR2 SVGAGI. In DNA form, the CDR3 reads TGTGCCAGCAGTTACTCCGGAGCGGGTGAAAAACTGTTTTTT. Its translation is CASSYSGAGEKLFF.

The gene calls are TRBV13 and TRBJ2-7, with D tentatively TRBD1 (5 bases). Germline V gene sequence: CDR1 PRHDT, CDR2 FYEKMQ (reference sequence). The CDR3 has 14 residues. Trimming removed 3 bases from V and 1 base from J, with 10 bases in between. The CDR3 bases are TGTGCCAGCAGCTTGGGTTACAGGTCCTACGAGCAGTACTTC. This gives the protein CASSLGYRSYEQYF.

The J gene is TRBJ2-1, the V gene TRBV28; D gene ambiguous. The V end lost 5 bases, the J end lost 8 bases, and 4 bases lay between the germline ends. The CDR3 contains 10 residues. Germline assignment: CDR1 MDHEN and CDR2 SYDVKM. CDR3 in DNA: TGTGCCAGCAGTATTTATGAGCAGTTCTTC. It yields the protein CASSIYEQFF.

The rearrangement uses TRBV13 and TRBJ1-4; TRBD1 is a possible D gene (5 bases). The V end was cut by 0 bases, the J end by 7 bases, with 12 bases between. This CDR3 comprises 15 residues. CDR1 is PRHDT, CDR2 FYEKMQ, per germline (reference sequence). The CDR3 sequence is CASSLGRQGSEKLFF. The DNA for the CDR3 is TGTGCCAGCAGCTTAGGCCGGCAGGGAAGTGAAAAACTGTTTTTT.

This chain connects TRBV30 to TRBJ1-1; D might be TRBD1 (5 bases). CDR3 length: 13 amino acids. V lost 0 bases to trimming and J lost 3 bases, with 8 bases between them. From germline, CDR1 is GTSNPN and CDR2 SVGIG (reference sequence). The CDR3 loop reads CAWSVLGDTEAFF. The CDR3 nucleotides are TGTGCCTGGAGTGTACTGGGGGACACTGAAGCTTTCTTT.

V gene TRBV29-1 combines with J gene TRBJ2-7; 12 positions agree with TRBD1. V was pared by 3 bases and J by 1 base, with 10 bases of the junction left unmatched. Germline V lookup: CDR1 SQVTM, CDR2 ANQGSEA. The CDR3 is 17 amino acids. CDR3 coding DNA: TGCAGCGTTGAGGGTACGGGACAGGGGGCAGGGTCCTACGAGCAGTACTTC. Protein sequence: CSVEGTGQGAGSYEQYF.

The chain uses TRBV9 and TRBJ1-2, with 8 bases fitting TRBD1. Germline CDR1 and CDR2: SGDLS and YYNGEE. The CDR3 is made up of 17 amino acids. V lost 6 bases to trimming and J lost 1 base; unmatched junction nucleotides: 14. The CDR3 loop is CASTPARTGTVNYGYTF. The CDR3 DNA sequence: TGTGCCAGCACCCCAGCAAGGACAGGGACGGTTAACTATGGCTACACCTTC.